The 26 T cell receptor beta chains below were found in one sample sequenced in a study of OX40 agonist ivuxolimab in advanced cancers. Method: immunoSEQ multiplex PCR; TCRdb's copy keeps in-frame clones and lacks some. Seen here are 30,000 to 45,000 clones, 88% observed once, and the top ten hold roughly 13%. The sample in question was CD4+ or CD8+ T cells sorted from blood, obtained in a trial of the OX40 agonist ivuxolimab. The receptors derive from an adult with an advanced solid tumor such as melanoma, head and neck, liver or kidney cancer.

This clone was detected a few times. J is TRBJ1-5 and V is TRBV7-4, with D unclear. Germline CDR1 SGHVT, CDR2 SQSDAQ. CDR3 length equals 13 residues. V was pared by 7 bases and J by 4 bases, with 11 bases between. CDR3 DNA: TGTGCCAGCACCCTCGGGAGAAATCAGCCCCAGCATTTT. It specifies CASTLGRNQPQHF.

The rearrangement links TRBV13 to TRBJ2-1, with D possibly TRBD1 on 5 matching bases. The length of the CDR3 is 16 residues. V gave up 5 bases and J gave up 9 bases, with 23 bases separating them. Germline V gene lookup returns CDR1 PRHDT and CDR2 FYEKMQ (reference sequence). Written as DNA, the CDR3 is TGTGCCAGCAGCGATAGAAGGGGTAGGGGCCCGGGTGAGCAGTTCTTC. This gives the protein CASSDRRGRGPGEQFF.

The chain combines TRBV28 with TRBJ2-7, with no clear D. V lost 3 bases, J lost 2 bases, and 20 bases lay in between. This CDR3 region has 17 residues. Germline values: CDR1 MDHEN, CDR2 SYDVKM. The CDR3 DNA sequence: TGTGCCAGCAGTTTTCGACACATCCTCAGTCCGACCTACGAGCAGTACTTC. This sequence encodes CASSFRHILSPTYEQYF.

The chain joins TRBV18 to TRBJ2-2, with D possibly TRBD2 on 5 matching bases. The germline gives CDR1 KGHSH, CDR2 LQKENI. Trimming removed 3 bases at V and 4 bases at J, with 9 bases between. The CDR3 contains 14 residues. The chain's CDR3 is CASSPLGVTGELFF. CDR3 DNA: TGTGCCAGCTCACCGCTGGGAGTCACCGGGGAGCTGTTTTTT. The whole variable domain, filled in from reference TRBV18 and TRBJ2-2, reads NAGVMQNPRHLVRRRGQEARLRCSPMKGHSHVYWYRQLPEEGLKFMVYLQKENIIDESGMPKERFSAEFPKEGPSILRIQQVVRGDSAAYFCASSPLGVTGELFFGEGSRLTVL.

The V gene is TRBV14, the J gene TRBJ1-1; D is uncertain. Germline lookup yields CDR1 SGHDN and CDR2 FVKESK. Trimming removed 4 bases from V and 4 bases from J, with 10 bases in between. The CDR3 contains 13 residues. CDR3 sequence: CASSPTLGTEAFF. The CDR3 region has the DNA TGTGCCAGCAGCCCCACTTTAGGCACTGAAGCTTTCTTT.

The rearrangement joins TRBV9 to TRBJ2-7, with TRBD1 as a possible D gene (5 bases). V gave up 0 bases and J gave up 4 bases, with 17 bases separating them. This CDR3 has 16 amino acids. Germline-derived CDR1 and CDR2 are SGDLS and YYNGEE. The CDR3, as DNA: TGTGCCAGCAGCGTAGGGTCAGGGTCGTTGGGGTACGAGCAGTACTTC. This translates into CASSVGSGSLGYEQYF.

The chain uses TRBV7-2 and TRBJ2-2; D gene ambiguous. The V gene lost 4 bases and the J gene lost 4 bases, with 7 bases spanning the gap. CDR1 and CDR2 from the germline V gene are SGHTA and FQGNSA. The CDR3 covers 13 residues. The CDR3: CASSSTGTGELFF. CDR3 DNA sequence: TGTGCCAGCAGCTCAACGGGCACCGGGGAGCTGTTTTTT. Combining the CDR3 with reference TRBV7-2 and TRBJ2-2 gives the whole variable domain GAGVSQSPSNKVTEKGKDVELRCDPISGHTALYWYRQSLGQGLEFLIYFQGNSAPDKSGLPSDRFSAERTGGSVSTLTIQRTQQEDSAVYLCASSSTGTGELFFGEGSRLTVL.

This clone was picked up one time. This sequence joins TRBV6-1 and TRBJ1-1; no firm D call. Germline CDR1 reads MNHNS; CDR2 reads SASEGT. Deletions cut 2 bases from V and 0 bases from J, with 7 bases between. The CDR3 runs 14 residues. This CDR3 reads CASSEPSLNTEAFF. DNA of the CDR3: TGTGCCAGCAGTGAACCATCCTTGAACACTGAAGCTTTCTTT.

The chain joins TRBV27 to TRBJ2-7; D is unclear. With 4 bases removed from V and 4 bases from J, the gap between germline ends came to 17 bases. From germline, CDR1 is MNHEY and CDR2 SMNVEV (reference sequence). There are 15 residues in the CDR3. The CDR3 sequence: CASSSLVARTYEQYF. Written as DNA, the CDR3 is TGTGCCAGCAGTTCCCTAGTCGCCCGTACATACGAGCAGTACTTC.

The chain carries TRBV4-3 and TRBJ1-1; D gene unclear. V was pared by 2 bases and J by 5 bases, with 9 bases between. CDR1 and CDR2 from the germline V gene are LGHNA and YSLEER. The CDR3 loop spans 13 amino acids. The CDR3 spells CASSQLGGTEAFF. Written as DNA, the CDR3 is TGCGCCAGCAGCCAATTGGGCGGAACTGAAGCTTTCTTT.

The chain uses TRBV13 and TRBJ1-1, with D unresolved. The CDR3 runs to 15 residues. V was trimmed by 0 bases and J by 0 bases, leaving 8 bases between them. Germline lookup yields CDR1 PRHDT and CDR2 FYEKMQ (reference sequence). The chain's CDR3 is CASSLGLELNTEAFF. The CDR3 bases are TGTGCCAGCAGCTTAGGCCTCGAGCTGAACACTGAAGCTTTCTTT.

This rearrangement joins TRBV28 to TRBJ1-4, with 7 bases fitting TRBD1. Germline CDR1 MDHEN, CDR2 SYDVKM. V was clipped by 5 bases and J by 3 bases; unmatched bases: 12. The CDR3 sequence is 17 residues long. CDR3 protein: CASSQPTGDMANEKLFF. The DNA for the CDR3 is TGTGCCAGCAGTCAACCCACAGGGGATATGGCTAATGAAAAACTGTTTTTT.

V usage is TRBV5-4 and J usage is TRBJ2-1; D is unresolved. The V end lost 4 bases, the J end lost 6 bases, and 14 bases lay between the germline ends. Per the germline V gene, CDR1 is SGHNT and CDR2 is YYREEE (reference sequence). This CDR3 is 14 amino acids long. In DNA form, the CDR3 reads TGTGCCAGCAGCCCCATAGGGCAGGCCAATGAGCAGTTCTTC. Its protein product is CASSPIGQANEQFF.

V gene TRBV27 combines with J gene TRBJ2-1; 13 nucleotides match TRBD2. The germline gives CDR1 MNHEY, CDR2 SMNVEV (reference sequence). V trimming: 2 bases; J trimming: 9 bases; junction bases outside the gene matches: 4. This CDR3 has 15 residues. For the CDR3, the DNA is TGTGCCAGCAGTTTAGGACTAGCGGGAGTTGGTGAGCAGTTCTTC. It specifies CASSLGLAGVGEQFF.

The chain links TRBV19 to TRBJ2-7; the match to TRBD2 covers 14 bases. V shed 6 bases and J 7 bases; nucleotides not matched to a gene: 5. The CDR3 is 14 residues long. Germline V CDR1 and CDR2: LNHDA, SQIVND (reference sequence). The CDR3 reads CASSPGLAGEEQYF. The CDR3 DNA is TGTGCCAGTAGCCCGGGACTAGCGGGAGAGGAGCAGTACTTC.

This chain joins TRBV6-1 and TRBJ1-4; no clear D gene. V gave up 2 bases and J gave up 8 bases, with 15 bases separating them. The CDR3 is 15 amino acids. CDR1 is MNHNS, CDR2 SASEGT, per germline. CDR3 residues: CASSERAAYWEKLFF. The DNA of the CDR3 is TGTGCCAGCAGTGAAAGGGCAGCTTATTGGGAAAAACTGTTTTTT.

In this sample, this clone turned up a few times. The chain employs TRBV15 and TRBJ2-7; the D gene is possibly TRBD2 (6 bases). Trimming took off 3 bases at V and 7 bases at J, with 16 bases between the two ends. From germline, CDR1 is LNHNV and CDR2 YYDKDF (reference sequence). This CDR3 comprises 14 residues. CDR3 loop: CATSSELAAEEQYF. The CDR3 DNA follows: TGTGCCACCAGCAGTGAACTAGCTGCGGAAGAGCAGTACTTC.

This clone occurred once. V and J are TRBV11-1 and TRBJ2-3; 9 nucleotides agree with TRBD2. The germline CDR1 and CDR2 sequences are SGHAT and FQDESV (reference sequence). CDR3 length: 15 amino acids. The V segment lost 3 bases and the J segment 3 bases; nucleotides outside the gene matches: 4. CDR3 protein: CASSLSSGRTDTQYF. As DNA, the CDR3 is TGTGCCAGCAGCTTGAGTAGCGGGAGAACAGATACGCAGTATTTT. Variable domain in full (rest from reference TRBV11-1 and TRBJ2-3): EAEVAQSPRYKITEKSQAVAFWCDPISGHATLYWYRQILGQGPELLVQFQDESVVDDSQLPKDRFSAERLKGVDSTLKIQPAELGDSAMYLCASSLSSGRTDTQYFGPGTRLTVL.

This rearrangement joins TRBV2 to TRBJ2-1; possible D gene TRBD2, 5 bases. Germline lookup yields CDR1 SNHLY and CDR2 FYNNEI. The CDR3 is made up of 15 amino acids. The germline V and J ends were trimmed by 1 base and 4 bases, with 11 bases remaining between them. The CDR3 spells CASSEEGEDYNEQFF. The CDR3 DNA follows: TGTGCCAGCAGTGAAGAGGGAGAGGATTACAATGAGCAGTTCTTC.

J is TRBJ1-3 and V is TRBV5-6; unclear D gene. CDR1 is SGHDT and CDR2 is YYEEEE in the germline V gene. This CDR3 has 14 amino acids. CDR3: CAGNPGNSGNTIYF. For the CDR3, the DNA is TGTGCAGGTAATCCGGGGAACTCTGGAAACACCATATATTTT.

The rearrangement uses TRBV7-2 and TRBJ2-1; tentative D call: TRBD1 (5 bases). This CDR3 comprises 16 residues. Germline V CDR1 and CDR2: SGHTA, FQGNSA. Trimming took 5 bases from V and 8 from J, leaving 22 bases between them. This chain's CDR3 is CASSASGINLSDEQFF. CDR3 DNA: TGTGCCAGCAGCGCGTCAGGGATAAACTTAAGCGATGAGCAGTTCTTC.

The CDR3 is CASSLGDEQYF. The CDR3, as DNA: TGTGCCAGCAGCTTAGGCGACGAGCAGTACTTC. V usage is TRBV13 and J usage is TRBJ2-7; D uncertain. Germline values: CDR1 PRHDT, CDR2 FYEKMQ (reference sequence). V dropped 0 bases and J dropped 5 bases, with 2 bases sitting between them. The CDR3 is 11 amino acids. Variable domain in full (rest from reference TRBV13 and TRBJ2-7): AAGVIQSPRHLIKEKRETATLKCYPIPRHDTVYWYQQGPGQDPQFLISFYEKMQSDKGSIPDRFSAQQFSDYHSELNMSSLELGDSALYFCASSLGDEQYFGPGTRLTVT.

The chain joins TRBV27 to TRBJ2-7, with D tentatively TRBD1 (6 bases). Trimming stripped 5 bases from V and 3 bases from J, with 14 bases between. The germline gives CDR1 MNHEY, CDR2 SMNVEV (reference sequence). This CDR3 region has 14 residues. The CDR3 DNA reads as TGTGCCAGCAGTATTAAGACAGGATACTACGAGCAGTACTTC. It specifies CASSIKTGYYEQYF.

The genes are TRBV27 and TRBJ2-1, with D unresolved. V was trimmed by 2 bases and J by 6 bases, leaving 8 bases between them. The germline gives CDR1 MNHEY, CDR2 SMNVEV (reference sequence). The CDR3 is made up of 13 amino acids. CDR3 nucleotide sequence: TGTGCCAGCAGTTTAAGTAGTAGCAATGAGCAGTTCTTC. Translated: CASSLSSSNEQFF.

The DNA of the CDR3 is TGTGCCAGCAGCCAATACCTCCCGACGGGGGTTTACTCCTACAATGAGCAGTTCTTC. It specifies CASSQYLPTGVYSYNEQFF. The V call is TRBV4-2, the J call TRBJ2-1; D is perhaps TRBD2 (6 bases). The germline CDR1 and CDR2 sequences are LGHNA and YNFKEQ. Between the trimmed V and J ends, which lost 2 bases and 0 bases, there was a span of 20 bases. This CDR3 region has 19 residues.

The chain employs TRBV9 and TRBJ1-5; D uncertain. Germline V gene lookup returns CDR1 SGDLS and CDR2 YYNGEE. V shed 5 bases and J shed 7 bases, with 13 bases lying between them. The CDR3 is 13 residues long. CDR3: CASRPDPIQPQHF. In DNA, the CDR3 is TGTGCCAGCAGACCCGACCCAATCCAGCCCCAGCATTTT.